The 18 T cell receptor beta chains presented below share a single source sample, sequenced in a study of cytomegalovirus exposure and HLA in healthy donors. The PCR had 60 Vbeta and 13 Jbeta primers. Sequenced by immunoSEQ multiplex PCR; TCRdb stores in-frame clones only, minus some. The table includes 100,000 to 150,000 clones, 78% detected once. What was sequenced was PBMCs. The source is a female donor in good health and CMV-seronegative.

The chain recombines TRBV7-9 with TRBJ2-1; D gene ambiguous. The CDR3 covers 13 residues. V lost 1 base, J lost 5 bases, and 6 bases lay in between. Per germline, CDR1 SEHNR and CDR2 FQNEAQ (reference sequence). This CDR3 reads CASSLGLDNEQFF. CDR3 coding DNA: TGTGCCAGCAGCTTAGGGCTGGACAATGAGCAGTTCTTC.

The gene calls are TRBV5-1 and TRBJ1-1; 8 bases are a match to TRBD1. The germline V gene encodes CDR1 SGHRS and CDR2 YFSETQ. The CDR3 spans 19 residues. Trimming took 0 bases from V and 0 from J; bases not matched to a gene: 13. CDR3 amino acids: CASSLDPDRASLMNTEAFF. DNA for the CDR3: TGCGCCAGCAGCTTGGATCCGGACAGGGCGAGTCTAATGAACACTGAAGCTTTCTTT.

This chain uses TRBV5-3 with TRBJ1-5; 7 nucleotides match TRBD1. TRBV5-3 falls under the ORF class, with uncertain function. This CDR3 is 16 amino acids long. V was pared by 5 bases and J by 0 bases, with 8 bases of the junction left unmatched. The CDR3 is CARSQGQDYSNQPQHF. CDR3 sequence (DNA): TGTGCCAGAAGTCAAGGACAGGACTATAGCAATCAGCCCCAGCATTTT.

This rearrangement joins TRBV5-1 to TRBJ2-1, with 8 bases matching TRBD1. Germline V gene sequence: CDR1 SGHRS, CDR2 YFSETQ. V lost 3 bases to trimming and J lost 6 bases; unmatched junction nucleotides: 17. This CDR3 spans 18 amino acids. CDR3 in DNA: TGCGCCAGCAGCTCGTCCGGGACAGGTATAACAATTTCCAATGAGCAGTTCTTC. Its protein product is CASSSSGTGITISNEQFF.

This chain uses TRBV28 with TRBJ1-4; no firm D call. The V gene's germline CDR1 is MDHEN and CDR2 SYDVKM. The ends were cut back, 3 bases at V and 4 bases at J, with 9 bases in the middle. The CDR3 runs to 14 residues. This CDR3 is CASSFKPRNEKLFF. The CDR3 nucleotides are TGTGCCAGCAGTTTTAAACCGCGTAATGAAAAACTGTTTTTT.

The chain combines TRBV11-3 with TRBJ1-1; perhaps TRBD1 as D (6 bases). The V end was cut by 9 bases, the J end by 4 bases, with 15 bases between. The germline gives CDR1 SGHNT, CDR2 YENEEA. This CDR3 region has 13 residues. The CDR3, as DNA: TGTGCCAGTAGTGGGGGCCATGGCACTGAAGCTTTCTTT. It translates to CASSGGHGTEAFF.

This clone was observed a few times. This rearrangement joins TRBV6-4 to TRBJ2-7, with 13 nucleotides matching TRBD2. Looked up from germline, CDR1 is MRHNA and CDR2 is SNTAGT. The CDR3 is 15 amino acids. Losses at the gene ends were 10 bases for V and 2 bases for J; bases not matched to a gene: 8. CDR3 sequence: CATKQGLAGPYEQYF. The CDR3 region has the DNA TGTGCCACGAAACAGGGACTAGCGGGGCCCTACGAGCAGTACTTC.

The CDR3 protein is CASSLAPQGTVEQYF. In DNA form, the CDR3 reads TGCGCCAGCAGCTTGGCCCCGCAGGGAACTGTCGAGCAGTACTTC. The gene calls are TRBV5-1 and TRBJ2-7; a possible D gene is TRBD1 (5 bases). Germline assignment: CDR1 SGHRS and CDR2 YFSETQ. Trimming pared 0 bases from V and 6 bases from J, leaving 16 bases between. The CDR3 is 15 residues long.

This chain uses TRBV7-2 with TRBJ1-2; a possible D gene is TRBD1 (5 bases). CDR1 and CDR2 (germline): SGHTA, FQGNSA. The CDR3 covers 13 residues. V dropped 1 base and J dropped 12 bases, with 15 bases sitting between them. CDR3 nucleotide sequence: TGTGCCAGCAGCTTAGGGACACCTGCGTTAGACACCTTC. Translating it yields CASSLGTPALDTF.

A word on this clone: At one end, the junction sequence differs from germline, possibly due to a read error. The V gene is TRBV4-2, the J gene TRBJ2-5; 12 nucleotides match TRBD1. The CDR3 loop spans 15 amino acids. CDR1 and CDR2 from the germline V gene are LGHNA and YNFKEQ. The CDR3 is CAGSQEGQGAETQYF. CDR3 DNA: TGTGCCGGCAGCCAAGAGGGACAGGGGGCCGAGACCCAGTACTTC.

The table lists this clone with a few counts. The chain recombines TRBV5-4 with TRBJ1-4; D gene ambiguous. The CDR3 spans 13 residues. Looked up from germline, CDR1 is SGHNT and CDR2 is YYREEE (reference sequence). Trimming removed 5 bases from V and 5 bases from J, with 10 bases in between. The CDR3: CASSEAENEKLFF. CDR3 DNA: TGTGCCAGCAGTGAGGCAGAGAATGAAAAACTGTTTTTT. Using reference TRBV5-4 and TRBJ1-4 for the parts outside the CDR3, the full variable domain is ETGVTQSPTHLIKTRGQQVTLRCSSQSGHNTVSWYQQALGQGPQFIFQYYREEENGRGNFPPRFSGLQFPNYSSELNVNALELDDSALYLCASSEAENEKLFFGSGTQLSVL.

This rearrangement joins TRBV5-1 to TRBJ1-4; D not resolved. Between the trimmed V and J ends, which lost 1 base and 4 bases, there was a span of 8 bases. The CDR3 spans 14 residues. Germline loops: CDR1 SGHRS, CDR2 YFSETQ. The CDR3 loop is CASSLTQINEKLFF. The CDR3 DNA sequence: TGCGCCAGCAGCTTGACCCAGATTAATGAAAAACTGTTTTTT. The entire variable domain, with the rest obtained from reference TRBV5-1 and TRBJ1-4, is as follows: KAGVTQTPRYLIKTRGQQVTLSCSPISGHRSVSWYQQTPGQGLQFLFEYFSETQRNKGNFPGRFSGRQFSNSRSEMNVSTLELGDSALYLCASSLTQINEKLFFGSGTQLSVL.

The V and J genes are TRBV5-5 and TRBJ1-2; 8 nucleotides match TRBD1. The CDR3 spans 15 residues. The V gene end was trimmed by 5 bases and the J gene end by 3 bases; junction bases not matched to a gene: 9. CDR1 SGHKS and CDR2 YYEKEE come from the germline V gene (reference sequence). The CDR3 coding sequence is TGTGCCAGCAGTCGACAGGGGAAGGTAGACTATGGCTACACCTTC. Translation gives CASSRQGKVDYGYTF.

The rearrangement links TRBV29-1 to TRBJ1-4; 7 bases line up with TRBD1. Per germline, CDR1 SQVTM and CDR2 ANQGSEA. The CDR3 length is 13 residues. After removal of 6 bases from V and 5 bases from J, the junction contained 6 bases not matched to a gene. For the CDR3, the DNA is TGCAGCGTGCCCGGGACAGCGAATGAAAAACTGTTTTTT. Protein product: CSVPGTANEKLFF.

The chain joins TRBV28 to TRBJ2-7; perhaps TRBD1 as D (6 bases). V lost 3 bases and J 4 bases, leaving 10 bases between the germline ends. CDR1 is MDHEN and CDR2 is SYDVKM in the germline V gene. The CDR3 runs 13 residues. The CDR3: CASSFEGGYEQYF. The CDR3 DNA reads TGTGCCAGCAGTTTCGAAGGGGGTTACGAGCAGTACTTC.

CDR3 nucleotides: TGTGCCAGCAGAGGCAGGGATTCACCCCTCCACTTT. Its translation is CASRGRDSPLHF. V gene TRBV28 combines with J gene TRBJ1-6; maybe TRBD1 (5 bases). Between the trimmed V and J ends, which lost 6 bases and 8 bases, there was a span of 8 bases. The CDR3 has 12 amino acids. Per the germline V gene, CDR1 is MDHEN and CDR2 is SYDVKM.

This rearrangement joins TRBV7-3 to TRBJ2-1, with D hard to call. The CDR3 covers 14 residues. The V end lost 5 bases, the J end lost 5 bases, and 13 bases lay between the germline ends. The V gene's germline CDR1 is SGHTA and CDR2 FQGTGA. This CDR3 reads CASSPSDTDNEQFF. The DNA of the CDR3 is TGTGCCAGCAGCCCCTCCGACACCGACAATGAGCAGTTCTTC.

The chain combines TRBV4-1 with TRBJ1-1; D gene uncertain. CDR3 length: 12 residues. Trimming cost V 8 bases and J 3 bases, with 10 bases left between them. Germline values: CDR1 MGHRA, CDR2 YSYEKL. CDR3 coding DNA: TGCGCCAGCCTTGCCGAGGACACTGAAGCTTTCTTT. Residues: CASLAEDTEAFF.